This TCR beta chain was sequenced in a study of blood T cells in healthy people across ages. Study outcomes and limitations: Diversity of TCR beta per million T cells declined in a roughly linear way with age.

The germline CDR1 and CDR2 sequences are SGDLS and YYNGEE. This CDR3 has 18 amino acids. J lost 2 bases, V lost 3 bases, and 9 bases had no gene match. Of note for this clonotype: The antigen is undetermined.

A sample-barcoded 5' primer and a J-beta primer mix were used in a second PCR of roughly 6 to 11 cycles. TCRdb ran MiXCR on the 5' RACE reads and lists one entry per CDR3 protein. The table records 700,000 to 850,000 distinct CDR3 sequences, 53% of them present only once. The sequencing input was blood. The chain combines TRBV9 with TRBJ2-5, with TRBD2 identical over 14 bases. The receptor comes from a man of 80 years or more in good health. CDR3 DNA sequence: TGTGCCAGCAGCGGAGGACTAGCGGGAGGCTCTCGGCAAGAGACCCAGTACTTC. Encoded protein: CASSGGLAGGSRQETQYF.